Reported below is one T cell receptor beta chain. Its antigen is undetermined. The data derive from a study of T cell repertoires in cytomegalovirus infection. Across the study: Indications of both CMV infection and matching HLA type were provided by public TCR beta signatures. Points from the study as a whole: Cumulated frequencies of public TCR beta families served to identify carriers of CMV plus the relevant HLA. HLA-C-restricted, CMV-specific TCR beta clonotypes were dominant ex vivo.

TCRdb ran MiXCR on the reads and lists one entry per CDR3 protein. This sample has hundreds of thousands of distinct CDR3 sequences; over 7.5% occur once, and the top ten carry over 3.5%. The CDR3 runs 15 residues. Trimming took 6 bases from V and 2 from J, leaving 14 bases between them. CDR1 and CDR2 from the germline V gene are LGHNA and YSLEER. This chain uses TRBV4-3 with TRBJ2-1; perhaps TRBD1 as D (8 bases). The clonotype comes from a human donor in good health (CMV status not recorded). Some clones in this sample may be carry-over from other donors' samples. Sequencing was carried out using PBMCs. CDR3 bases: TGCGCCAGCAGAAACAGGGGGGGGACCTACAATGAGCAGTTCTTC. This codes for CASRNRGGTYNEQFF.